The clone carrying this T cell receptor (beta chain) occurred once. What it recognizes is unknown. Germline V CDR1 and CDR2: MGHDK, SYGVNS. The CDR3 length is 16 residues. V lost 3 bases to trimming and J lost 1 base, with 15 bases between them. The sample originates from a study of cytomegalovirus exposure and HLA in healthy donors. Study-wide results and limits: Many donors carried some public TCRs, although rarity characterized most TCR sequences. Per a later analysis, approximately 16,000 TCR beta sequences showed association with HLA alleles at 0.05 false discovery rate. Reported performance of the classifier showed diagnosis of cytomegalovirus status with high specificity and sensitivity. Cytomegalovirus-associated TCR beta chains were listed, numbering over 150.

The PCR had 60 Vbeta and 13 Jbeta primers. Libraries were prepared by immunoSEQ multiplex PCR; TCRdb keeps only in-frame clonotypes and omits some of them. The table lists about 130,000 clones, around 78% of them singletons. The sample consisted of PBMCs. V is TRBV25-1 and J is TRBJ1-1; perhaps TRBD1 as D (6 bases). The receptor comes from a young woman in good health and CMV-seronegative. CDR3 DNA sequence: TGTGCCAGCAGTGAGGGAGGGGGAAGTCCGAACACTGAAGCTTTCTTT. Protein: CASSEGGGSPNTEAFF.